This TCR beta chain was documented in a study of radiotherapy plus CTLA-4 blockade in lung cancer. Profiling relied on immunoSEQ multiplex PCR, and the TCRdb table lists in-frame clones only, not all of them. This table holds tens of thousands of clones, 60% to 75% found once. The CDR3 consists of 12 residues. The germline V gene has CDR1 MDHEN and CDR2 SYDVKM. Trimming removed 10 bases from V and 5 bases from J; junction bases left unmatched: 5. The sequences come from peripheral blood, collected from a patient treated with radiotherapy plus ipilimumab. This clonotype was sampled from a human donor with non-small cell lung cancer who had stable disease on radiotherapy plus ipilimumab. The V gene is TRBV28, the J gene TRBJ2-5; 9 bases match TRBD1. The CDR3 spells CATSTGGETQYF. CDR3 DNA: TGTGCCACCTCGACAGGGGGGGAGACCCAGTACTTC. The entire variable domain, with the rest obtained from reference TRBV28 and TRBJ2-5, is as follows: DVKVTQSSRYLVKRTGEKVFLECVQDMDHENMFWYRQDPGLGLRLIYFSYDVKMKEKGDIPEGYSVSREKKERFSLILESASTNQTSMYLCATSTGGETQYFGPGTRLLVL.